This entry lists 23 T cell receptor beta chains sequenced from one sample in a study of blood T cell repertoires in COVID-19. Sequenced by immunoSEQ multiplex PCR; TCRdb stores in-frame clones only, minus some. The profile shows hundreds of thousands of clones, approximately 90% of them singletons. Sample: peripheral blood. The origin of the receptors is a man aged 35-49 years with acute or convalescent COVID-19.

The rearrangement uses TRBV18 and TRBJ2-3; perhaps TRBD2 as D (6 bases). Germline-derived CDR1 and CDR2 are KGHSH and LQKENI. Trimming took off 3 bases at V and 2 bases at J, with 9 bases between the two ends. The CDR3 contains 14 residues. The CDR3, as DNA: TGTGCCAGCTCACCGCGGGGCTACACAGATACGCAGTATTTT. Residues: CASSPRGYTDTQYF.

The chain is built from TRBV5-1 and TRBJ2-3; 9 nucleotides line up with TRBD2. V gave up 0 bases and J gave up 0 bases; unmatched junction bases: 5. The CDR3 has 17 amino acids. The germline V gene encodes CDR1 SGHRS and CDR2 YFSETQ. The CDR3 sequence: CASSLAGGGASTDTQYF. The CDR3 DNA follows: TGCGCCAGCAGCTTGGCGGGCGGGGGGGCCAGCACAGATACGCAGTATTTT.

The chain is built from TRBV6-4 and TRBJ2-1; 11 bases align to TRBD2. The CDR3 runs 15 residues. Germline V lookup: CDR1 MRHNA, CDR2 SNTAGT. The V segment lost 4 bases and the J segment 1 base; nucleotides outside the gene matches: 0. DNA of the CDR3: TGTGCCAGCAGTGTAGCGGGGGGGTCCTACAATGAGCAGTTCTTC. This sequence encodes CASSVAGGSYNEQFF.

The CDR3 nucleotides are TGTGCCAGTAGTACCGGGCTAGCGGGGGGTAAAATCCAAGAGACCCAGTACTTC. It translates to CASSTGLAGGKIQETQYF. The V call is TRBV19, the J call TRBJ2-5; 11 bases are a match to TRBD2. J was trimmed by 1 base and V by 4 bases; bases with no gene match: 11. The CDR3 covers 18 residues. Germline assignment: CDR1 LNHDA and CDR2 SQIVND (reference sequence).

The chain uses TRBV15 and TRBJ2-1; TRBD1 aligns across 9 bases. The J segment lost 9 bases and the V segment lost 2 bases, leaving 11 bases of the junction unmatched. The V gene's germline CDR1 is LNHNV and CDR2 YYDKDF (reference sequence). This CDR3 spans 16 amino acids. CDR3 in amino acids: CATSRLDRGSMIEQFF. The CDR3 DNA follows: TGTGCCACCAGCAGACTGGACAGGGGATCTATGATTGAGCAGTTCTTC.

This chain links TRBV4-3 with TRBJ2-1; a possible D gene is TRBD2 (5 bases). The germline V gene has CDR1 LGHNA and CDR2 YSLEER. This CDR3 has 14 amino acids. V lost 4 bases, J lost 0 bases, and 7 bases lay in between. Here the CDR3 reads CASSPGVSYNEQFF. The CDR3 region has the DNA TGCGCCAGCAGCCCCGGGGTCTCCTACAATGAGCAGTTCTTC.

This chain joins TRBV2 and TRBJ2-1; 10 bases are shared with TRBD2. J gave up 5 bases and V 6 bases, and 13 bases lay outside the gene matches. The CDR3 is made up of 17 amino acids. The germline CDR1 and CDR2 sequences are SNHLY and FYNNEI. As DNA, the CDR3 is TGTGCCAGCAGCACTCAATTAGCGGGGGGCCCGAACAATGAGCAGTTCTTC. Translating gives CASSTQLAGGPNNEQFF.

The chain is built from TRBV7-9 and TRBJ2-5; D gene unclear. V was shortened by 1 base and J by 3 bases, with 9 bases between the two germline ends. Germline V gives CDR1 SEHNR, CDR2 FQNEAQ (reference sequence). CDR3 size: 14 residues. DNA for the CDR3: TGTGCCAGCAGCTTAGTTAGTCCGAAAGAGACCCAGTACTTC. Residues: CASSLVSPKETQYF.

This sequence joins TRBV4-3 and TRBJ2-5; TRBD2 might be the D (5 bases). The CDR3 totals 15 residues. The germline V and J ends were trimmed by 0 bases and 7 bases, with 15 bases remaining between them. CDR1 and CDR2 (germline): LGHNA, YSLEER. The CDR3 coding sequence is TGCGCCAGCAGCCAAGATTCCCTGGACGAGGGGACCCAGTACTTC. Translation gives CASSQDSLDEGTQYF.

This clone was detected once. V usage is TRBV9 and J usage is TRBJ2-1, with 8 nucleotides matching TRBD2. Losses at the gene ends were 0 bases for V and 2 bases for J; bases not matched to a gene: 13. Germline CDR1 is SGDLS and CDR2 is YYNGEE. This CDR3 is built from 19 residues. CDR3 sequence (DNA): TGTGCCAGCAGCGTAGACCCCCCGGGAGCGGGAGCCACCTACAATGAGCAGTTCTTC. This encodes CASSVDPPGAGATYNEQFF.

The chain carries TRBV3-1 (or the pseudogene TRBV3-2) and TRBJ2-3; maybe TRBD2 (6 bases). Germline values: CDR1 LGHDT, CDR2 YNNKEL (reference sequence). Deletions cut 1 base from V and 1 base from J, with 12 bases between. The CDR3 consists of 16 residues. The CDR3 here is CASSQGGPSGTDTQYF. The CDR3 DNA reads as TGTGCCAGCAGCCAAGGGGGCCCTAGCGGCACAGATACGCAGTATTTT.

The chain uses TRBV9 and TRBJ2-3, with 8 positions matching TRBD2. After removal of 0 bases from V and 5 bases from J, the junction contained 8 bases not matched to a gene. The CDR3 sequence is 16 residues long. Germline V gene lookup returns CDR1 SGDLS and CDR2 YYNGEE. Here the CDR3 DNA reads TGTGCCAGCAGCGTAGATCCGGGAGGGCCGATAGATACGCAGTATTTT. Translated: CASSVDPGGPIDTQYF. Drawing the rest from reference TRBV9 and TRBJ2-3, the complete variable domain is DSGVTQTPKHLITATGQRVTLRCSPRSGDLSVYWYQQSLDQGLQFLIQYYNGEERAKGNILERFSAQQFPDLHSELNLSSLELGDSALYFCASSVDPGGPIDTQYFGPGTRLTVL.

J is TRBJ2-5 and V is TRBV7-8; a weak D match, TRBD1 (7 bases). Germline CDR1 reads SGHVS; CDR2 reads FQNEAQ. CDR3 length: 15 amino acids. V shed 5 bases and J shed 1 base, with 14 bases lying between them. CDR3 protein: CASSPQGGIQETQYF. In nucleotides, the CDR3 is TGTGCCAGCAGCCCGCAGGGGGGAATCCAAGAGACCCAGTACTTC.

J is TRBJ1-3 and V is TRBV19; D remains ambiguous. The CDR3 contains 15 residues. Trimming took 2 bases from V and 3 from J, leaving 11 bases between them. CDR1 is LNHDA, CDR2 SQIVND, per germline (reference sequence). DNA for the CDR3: TGTGCCAGTAGTATATCATTAAGAGTTGGAAACACCATATATTTT. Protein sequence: CASSISLRVGNTIYF.

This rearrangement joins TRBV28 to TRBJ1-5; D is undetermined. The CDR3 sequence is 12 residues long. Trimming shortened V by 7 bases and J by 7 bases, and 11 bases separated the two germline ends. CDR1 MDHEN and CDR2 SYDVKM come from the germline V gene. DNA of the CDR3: TGTGCCAGCAATATTGGGCGCCAGCCCCAGCATTTT. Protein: CASNIGRQPQHF.

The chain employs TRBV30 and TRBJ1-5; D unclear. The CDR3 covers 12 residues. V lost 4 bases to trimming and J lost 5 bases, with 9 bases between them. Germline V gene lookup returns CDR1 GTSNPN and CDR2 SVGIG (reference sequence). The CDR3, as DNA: TGTGCCTGGACGACAAACGATCAGCCCCAGCATTTT. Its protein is CAWTTNDQPQHF. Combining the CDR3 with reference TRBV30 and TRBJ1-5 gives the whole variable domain SQTIHQWPATLVQPVGSPLSLECTVEGTSNPNLYWYRQAAGRGLQLLFYSVGIGQISSEVPQNLSASRPQDRQFILSSKKLLLSDSGFYLCAWTTNDQPQHFGDGTRLSIL.

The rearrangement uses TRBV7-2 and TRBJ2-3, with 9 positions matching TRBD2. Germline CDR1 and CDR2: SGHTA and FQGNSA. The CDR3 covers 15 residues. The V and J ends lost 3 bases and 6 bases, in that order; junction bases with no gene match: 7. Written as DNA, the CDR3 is TGTGCCAGCAGCTTCGGGCTAGCGGGACCCGATACGCAGTATTTT. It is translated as CASSFGLAGPDTQYF.

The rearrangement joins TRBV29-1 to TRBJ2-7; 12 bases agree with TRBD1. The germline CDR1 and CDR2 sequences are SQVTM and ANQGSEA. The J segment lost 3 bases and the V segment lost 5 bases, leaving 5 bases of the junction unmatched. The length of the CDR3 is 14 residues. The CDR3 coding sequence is TGCAGCGTTTCAGGGACAGGGGGCTTCTACGAGCAGTACTTC. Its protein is CSVSGTGGFYEQYF.

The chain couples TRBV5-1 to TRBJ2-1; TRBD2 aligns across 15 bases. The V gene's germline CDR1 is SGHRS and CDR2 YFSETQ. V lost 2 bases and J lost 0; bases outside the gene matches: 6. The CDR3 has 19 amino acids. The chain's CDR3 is CASSFWTSGRAGSYNEQFF. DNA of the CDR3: TGCGCCAGCAGCTTTTGGACTAGCGGGAGGGCCGGCTCCTACAATGAGCAGTTCTTC.

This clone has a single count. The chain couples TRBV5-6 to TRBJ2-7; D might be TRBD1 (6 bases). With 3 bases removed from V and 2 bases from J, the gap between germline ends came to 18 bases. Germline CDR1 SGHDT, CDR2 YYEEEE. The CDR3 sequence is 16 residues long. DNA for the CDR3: TGTGCCAGCAGCTCGAACCCAGGGGCCGGACCCTACGAGCAGTACTTC. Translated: CASSSNPGAGPYEQYF.

Here the CDR3 reads CASSESRGWGGAYEQYF. The CDR3 region has the DNA TGTGCCAGCAGTGAATCGAGAGGTTGGGGGGGGGCATACGAGCAGTACTTC. The rearrangement links TRBV25-1 to TRBJ2-7, with D perhaps TRBD2 (7 bases). Deletions cut 1 base from V and 4 bases from J, with 20 bases between. The CDR3 loop spans 17 amino acids. Germline values: CDR1 MGHDK, CDR2 SYGVNS.

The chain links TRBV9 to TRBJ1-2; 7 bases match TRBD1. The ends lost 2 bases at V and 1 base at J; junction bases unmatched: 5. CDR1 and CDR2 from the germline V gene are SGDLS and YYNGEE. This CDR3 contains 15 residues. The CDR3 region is CASSVGGQLNYGYTF. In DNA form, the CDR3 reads TGTGCCAGCAGCGTGGGGGGACAGCTTAACTATGGCTACACCTTC.

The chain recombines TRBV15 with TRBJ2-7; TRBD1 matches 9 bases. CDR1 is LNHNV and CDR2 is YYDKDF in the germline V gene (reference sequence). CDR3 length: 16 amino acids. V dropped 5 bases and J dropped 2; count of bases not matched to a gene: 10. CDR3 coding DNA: TGTGCCACCAGCCCCGGGCGGGGACAGGGCGCCTACGAGCAGTACTTC. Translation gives CATSPGRGQGAYEQYF.